Below, one TCR beta chain is given with its context. Its antigen is as yet unknown. Primers: 60 Vbeta forward and 13 Jbeta reverse. TCRdb's copy holds only in-frame clones and misses some; the assay was immunoSEQ multiplex PCR. The sample lists around 100,000 clones; around four fifths were seen once. The source of the sample is a study of cytomegalovirus exposure and HLA in healthy donors. Broader study findings: When a later analysis was performed, an Asian-associated ancestry cluster reportedly had fewer N-insertions than the approximately 680-donor mean. From TCR beta sequences, most subjects' HLA-A and HLA-B alleles were reportedly predicted accurately. Earlier results showed most TCR beta V segments being productive about 87% or about 30% of the time. Reports credit the classifier with highly specific, highly sensitive diagnosis of cytomegalovirus status.

The CDR3 covers 14 residues. Germline CDR1 MNHNS, CDR2 SASEGT. V shed 6 bases and J 7 bases; nucleotides not matched to a gene: 9. Source material: PBMCs. The sequence came from a middle-aged woman in good health and CMV-seropositive. The chain employs TRBV6-1 and TRBJ1-5, with TRBD1 matching over 7 bases. CDR3 nucleotides: TGTGCCAGCAGGATTACAGGGGACGGGCAGCCCCAGCATTTT. Its protein product is CASRITGDGQPQHF.